These 26 T cell receptor beta chains were sequenced from one sample in a study of technical replicates of blood from four donors. Repertoires were generated with immunoSEQ multiplex PCR, while TCRdb's copy carries only in-frame clones and drops some. The sample holds about 75,000 clones, 95% to 97% seen once. The sequenced sample consisted of T cells isolated from PBMCs. Receptors originate from a human donor in good health.

The chain employs TRBV9 and TRBJ1-2; no clear D gene. The CDR3 covers 13 residues. CDR1 and CDR2 from the germline V gene are SGDLS and YYNGEE. Trimming left V 4 bases short and J 4 bases short, with 11 bases between. The CDR3 reads CASSPNFPYGYTF. DNA for the CDR3: TGTGCCAGCAGCCCAAACTTTCCCTATGGCTACACCTTC.

This chain's CDR3 is CASSSLLAGARDTQYF. The CDR3, as DNA: TGTGCCAGCAGTTCCCTCCTAGCGGGAGCTAGAGATACGCAGTATTTT. This chain joins TRBV27 and TRBJ2-3; TRBD2 aligns across 10 bases. The CDR3 has 16 amino acids. Looked up from germline, CDR1 is MNHEY and CDR2 is SMNVEV (reference sequence). Trimming removed 4 bases from V and 5 bases from J; junction bases left unmatched: 9.

The V call is TRBV7-6, the J call TRBJ2-3, with 16 bases fitting TRBD2. The CDR3 has 18 residues. Germline loops: CDR1 SGHVS, CDR2 FNYEAQ. Trimming at V came to 4 bases and at J to 5 bases, leaving 9 bases not matched to a gene. The CDR3 region has the DNA TGTGCCAGCAGCTCCACCGGGACTAGCGGGAGGGCGGAAGATACGCAGTATTTT. This translates into CASSSTGTSGRAEDTQYF. Full variable domain (rest looked up from reference TRBV7-6 and TRBJ2-3): GAGVSQSPRYKVTKRGQDVALRCDPISGHVSLYWYRQALGQGPEFLTYFNYEAQQDKSGLPNDRFSAERPEGSISTLTIQRTEQRDSAMYRCASSSTGTSGRAEDTQYFGPGTRLTVL.

For the CDR3, the DNA is TGTGCCAGTAGTTTACAGGGGGCTATGGGGGAGACCCAGTACTTC. It codes for CASSLQGAMGETQYF. V usage is TRBV19 and J usage is TRBJ2-5, with 9 bases identical to TRBD1. Trimming took 5 bases from V and 5 from J; bases not matched to a gene: 9. The germline CDR1 and CDR2 sequences are LNHDA and SQIVND (reference sequence). The CDR3 consists of 15 residues.

The genes are TRBV15 and TRBJ2-2, with 10 bases identical to TRBD2. Germline V gene sequence: CDR1 LNHNV, CDR2 YYDKDF (reference sequence). The CDR3 totals 21 residues. V was pared by 1 base and J by 5 bases, with 19 bases of the junction left unmatched. As DNA, the CDR3 is TGTGCCACCAGCAGAGTGTGGCTAGCGGGAGTTAAAACATTGGGGACCGGGGAGCTGTTTTTT. Residues: CATSRVWLAGVKTLGTGELFF. Variable domain in full (rest from reference TRBV15 and TRBJ2-2): DAMVIQNPRYQVTQFGKPVTLSCSQTLNHNVMYWYQQKSSQAPKLLFHYYDKDFNNEADTPDNFQSRRPNTSFCFLDIRSPGLGDTAMYLCATSRVWLAGVKTLGTGELFFGEGSRLTVL.

The rearrangement links TRBV6-1 to TRBJ2-7; D ambiguous. V dropped 6 bases and J dropped 2 bases, with 17 bases sitting between them. Germline-derived CDR1 and CDR2 are MNHNS and SASEGT. This CDR3 is built from 15 residues. CDR3 in amino acids: CASSENPEEAYEQYF. The CDR3 nucleotides read TGTGCCAGCAGCGAGAACCCCGAAGAAGCCTACGAGCAGTACTTC.

The V call is TRBV4-1, the J call TRBJ2-3; D gene uncertain. Germline CDR1 MGHRA, CDR2 YSYEKL. CDR3 size: 12 residues. V lost 2 bases and J 4 bases, leaving 4 bases between the germline ends. CDR3 sequence: CASSQFSDTQYF. The CDR3 bases are TGCGCCAGCAGCCAATTCTCAGATACGCAGTATTTT.

The chain recombines TRBV6-5 with TRBJ2-3, with 7 bases that match TRBD2. CDR3 length: 14 amino acids. Germline loops: CDR1 MNHEY, CDR2 SVGAGI. J gave up 3 bases and V 7 bases, and 7 bases lay outside the gene matches. This CDR3 is CASTGLGYTDTQYF. As DNA, the CDR3 is TGTGCCAGCACCGGACTAGGCTATACAGATACGCAGTATTTT.

The chain links TRBV9 to TRBJ2-7, with 7 bases aligning to TRBD2. V trimming: 3 bases; J trimming: 2 bases; junction bases outside the gene matches: 8. Germline CDR1 and CDR2: SGDLS and YYNGEE. This CDR3 has 15 residues. The CDR3 bases are TGTGCCAGCAGCGGGGGGGGTAGCGGCGCCTACGAGCAGTACTTC. As protein: CASSGGGSGAYEQYF.

The chain links TRBV6-5 to TRBJ2-2, with 9 bases identical to TRBD1. The V gene end was trimmed by 6 bases and the J gene end by 4 bases; junction bases not matched to a gene: 6. Germline V gene sequence: CDR1 MNHEY, CDR2 SVGAGI. The CDR3 extends over 15 amino acids. CDR3 in DNA: TGTGCCAGCAGGGGACAGGGCTTGGGCACCGGGGAGCTGTTTTTT. Protein sequence: CASRGQGLGTGELFF.

The gene calls are TRBV12-5 and TRBJ2-7; D gene uncertain. The CDR3 has 11 residues. The germline V gene encodes CDR1 LGHNT and CDR2 FRNRAP. The V gene lost 4 bases and the J gene lost 2 bases, with 3 bases spanning the gap. CDR3 sequence: CASGYTYEQYF. The CDR3 bases are TGTGCTAGTGGTTACACCTACGAGCAGTACTTC. Combining the CDR3 with reference TRBV12-5 and TRBJ2-7 gives the whole variable domain DARVTQTPRHKVTEMGQEVTMRCQPILGHNTVFWYRQTMMQGLELLAYFRNRAPLDDSGMPKDRFSAEMPDATLATLKIQPSEPRDSAVYFCASGYTYEQYFGPGTRLTVT.

The V gene is TRBV6-5, the J gene TRBJ1-2; 7 nucleotides agree with TRBD1. In germline, CDR1 is MNHEY, CDR2 SVGAGI. The J segment lost 4 bases and the V segment lost 6 bases, leaving 5 bases of the junction unmatched. This CDR3 comprises 13 residues. The CDR3 is CASREGGAYGYTF. The CDR3 DNA follows: TGTGCCAGCAGAGAAGGGGGCGCCTATGGCTACACCTTC.

The V call is TRBV18, the J call TRBJ1-4; 8 nucleotides align to TRBD1. Germline CDR1 reads KGHSH; CDR2 reads LQKENI. V shed 3 bases and J 5 bases; nucleotides not matched to a gene: 2. CDR3 length: 14 residues. Written as DNA, the CDR3 is TGTGCCAGCTCACCGGGACAGGACAATGAAAAACTGTTTTTT. It codes for CASSPGQDNEKLFF.

This clone has just one count. This chain uses TRBV29-1 with TRBJ1-1; TRBD1 might be the D (5 bases). V shed 6 bases and J shed 5 bases, with 19 bases lying between them. In germline, CDR1 is SQVTM, CDR2 ANQGSEA. CDR3 size: 14 residues. The CDR3 bases are TGCAGCGTGCCCCCACCGCAGGGTCGAACTGAAGCTTTCTTT. It specifies CSVPPPQGRTEAFF.

The chain links TRBV13 to TRBJ2-3; D is unresolved. CDR1 PRHDT and CDR2 FYEKMQ come from the germline V gene (reference sequence). CDR3 length: 12 amino acids. The V gene lost 3 bases and the J gene lost 2 bases, with 3 bases spanning the gap. This CDR3 reads CASSFITDTQYF. CDR3 in DNA: TGTGCCAGCAGCTTTATCACAGATACGCAGTATTTT.

This clone appeared a single time. The rearrangement uses TRBV4-1 and TRBJ1-4; TRBD1 matches at 8 bases. J lost 4 bases, V lost 2 bases, and 6 bases had no gene match. Germline CDR1 MGHRA, CDR2 YSYEKL. The CDR3 runs 16 residues. CDR3 residues: CASSQFPGQVNEKLFF. The DNA of the CDR3 is TGCGCCAGCAGCCAATTCCCGGGACAGGTTAATGAAAAACTGTTTTTT.

The chain joins TRBV5-4 to TRBJ2-5; the D is unclear. CDR1 and CDR2 from the germline V gene are SGHNT and YYREEE (reference sequence). Trimming left V 0 bases short and J 3 bases short, with 9 bases between. This CDR3 contains 14 residues. The CDR3 DNA follows: TGTGCCAGCAGCTTGGACCCTAGTAAAGAGACCCAGTACTTC. This gives the protein CASSLDPSKETQYF.

This sequence joins TRBV29-1 and TRBJ2-2; D is perhaps TRBD2 (6 bases). Per germline, CDR1 SQVTM and CDR2 ANQGSEA. This CDR3 has 14 amino acids. The V gene lost 3 bases and the J gene lost 5 bases, with 13 bases spanning the gap. The DNA of the CDR3 is TGCAGCGTTGACAAGCAGGGAGGAACCGGGGAGCTGTTTTTT. Translated, it gives CSVDKQGGTGELFF.

The V call is TRBV9, the J call TRBJ2-4, with TRBD1 as a possible D gene (5 bases). From germline, CDR1 is SGDLS and CDR2 YYNGEE. V lost 4 bases and J lost 3, with 17 bases in between. The CDR3 spans 16 residues. CDR3 nucleotide sequence: TGTGCCAGCAGCCTATCTAGGGGTTGGGTCAAAAACATTCAGTACTTC. Its protein product is CASSLSRGWVKNIQYF.

V and J are TRBV10-3 and TRBJ2-3, with 7 bases aligning to TRBD2. Unmatched junction bases numbered 12, after V lost 9 bases and J lost 3 bases. The CDR3 runs 15 residues. The germline gives CDR1 ENHRY, CDR2 SYGVKD. CDR3: CAMGEREVRTDTQYF. The CDR3, as DNA: TGTGCCATGGGGGAACGGGAGGTTAGAACAGATACGCAGTATTTT.

The V gene is TRBV28, the J gene TRBJ2-1, with D possibly TRBD1 on 6 matching bases. V lost 7 bases to trimming and J lost 2 bases, with 12 bases between them. The germline CDR1 and CDR2 sequences are MDHEN and SYDVKM. The CDR3 has 14 amino acids. In nucleotides, the CDR3 is TGTGCCAGCATAAAACAGGGTCCCTACAATGAGCAGTTCTTC. Translating it yields CASIKQGPYNEQFF.

The chain has TRBV29-1 and TRBJ1-3, with D unclear. V lost 1 base and J lost 0, with 13 bases in between. This CDR3 is 16 amino acids long. CDR1 is SQVTM, CDR2 ANQGSEA, per germline. CDR3 in DNA: TGCAGCGTTGAAGTACCCCCGAGGTACTCTGGAAACACCATATATTTT. Residues: CSVEVPPRYSGNTIYF.

The chain joins TRBV21-1 to TRBJ1-3; TRBD1, the D gene given by the table, was not confirmed from the DNA. TRBV21-1 constitutes a pseudogene. The CDR3 runs to 12 residues. The CDR3 DNA reads as TGTGCCAGCCCCAGGGAAGGAAACACCATATATTTT. This codes for CASPREGNTIYF.

This clone was detected only once. CDR3 sequence (DNA): TGTGCCAGCAGCAAGAGGCGACAGGGGTACACTGAAGCTTTCTTT. Amino acids: CASSKRRQGYTEAFF. The chain uses TRBV21-1 and TRBJ1-1; the table gives TRBD1 as D, unverified against the DNA. TRBV21-1 is shown as a pseudogene. CDR3 length: 15 residues.

The chain employs TRBV10-2 and TRBJ2-1; D unclear. Deletions cut 2 bases from V and 3 bases from J, with 11 bases between. Germline-derived CDR1 and CDR2 are WSHSY and SAAADI. CDR3 length: 15 amino acids. DNA for the CDR3: TGCGCCAGCAGTGAGACCCTAAAATACTACAATGAGCAGTTCTTC. Translated: CASSETLKYYNEQFF.

This chain links TRBV6-5 with TRBJ1-1; D gene ambiguous. Trimming pared 6 bases from V and 6 bases from J, leaving 8 bases between. The CDR3 sequence is 11 residues long. CDR1 and CDR2 (germline): MNHEY, SVGAGI. CDR3 bases: TGTGCCAGCAGGTTCGGTTCTGAAGCTTTCTTT. Translated, it gives CASRFGSEAFF.